This TCR beta chain was profiled in a study of T cell changes during pregnancy in multiple sclerosis. TCRdb's table, derived via immunoSEQ multiplex PCR, lists solely in-frame clones and lacks some. The sample contains tens of thousands of clones, about 92% of which appear only once. V lost 4 bases and J 1 base, leaving 17 bases between the germline ends. The V gene's germline CDR1 is SGHTA and CDR2 FQGNSA. The CDR3 length is 16 residues. The clonotype was recovered from a female donor in good health, enrolled as a control in a pregnancy study. The rearrangement links TRBV7-2 to TRBJ2-7, with D possibly matching TRBD2 (5 bases). The sequencing used peripheral blood, collected in the first trimester of pregnancy. The CDR3 loop reads CASSSYWTGISYEQYF. The DNA of the CDR3 is TGTGCCAGCAGCTCATATTGGACTGGAATTTCCTACGAGCAGTACTTC.